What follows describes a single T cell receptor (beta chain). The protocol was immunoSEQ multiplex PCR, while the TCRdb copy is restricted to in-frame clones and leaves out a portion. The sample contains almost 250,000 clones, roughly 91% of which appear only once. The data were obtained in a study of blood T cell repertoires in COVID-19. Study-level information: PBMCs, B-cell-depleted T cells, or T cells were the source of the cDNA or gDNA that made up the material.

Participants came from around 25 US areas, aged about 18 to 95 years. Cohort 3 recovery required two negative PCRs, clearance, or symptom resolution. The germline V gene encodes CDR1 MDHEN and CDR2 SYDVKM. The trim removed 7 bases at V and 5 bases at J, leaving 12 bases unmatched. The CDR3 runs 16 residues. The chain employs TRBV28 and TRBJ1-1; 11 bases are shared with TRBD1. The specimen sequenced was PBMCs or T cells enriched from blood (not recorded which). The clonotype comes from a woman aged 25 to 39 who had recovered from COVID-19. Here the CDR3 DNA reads TGTGCCAGCATCCCCCGACCAGGACAGGGGGCGACTGAAGCTTTCTTT. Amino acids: CASIPRPGQGATEAFF.